This entry features one T cell receptor (beta chain) sequence. This clonotype was picked up many times. The antigen this receptor binds is unknown. Base qualities are not at hand, and no much larger clone is one base apart. The source of the sample is a study of blood T cells in healthy people across ages (dated by TCRdb to the mid-2010s). A note on the overall study: Template switching captured roughly one uniquely barcoded TCR beta cDNA molecule per two T cells in model experiments. Four age groups were formed from the donors: young (average about 17 years), middle-aged (approximately 40), aged (more than 55) and long-lived (about 80). Two additional independent replicas of 1 million unique cDNA reads from the same blood draw were analyzed for two donors (one aged 18 to 30 and one aged 80 or older). Age-related changes in TCR beta repertoire diversity were measured in the study by deep sequencing normalized with unique cDNA molecular identifiers. Summary of the overall study and its limitations: Because donor CMV infection status was unknown, age-related changes in expanded clonotypes were potentially confounded. Observed TCR beta diversity correlated strongly with the percentage of naive T cells measured by flow cytometry. Estimates of total diversity based on one million sequenced T cells were considered lower bounds and underestimates. Observed TCR beta diversity per million T cells fell roughly linearly with age, and a significant reduction was already apparent by age around 40. Compared with the aged group, the long-lived group had more naive CD4+ T cells, fewer expanded clones and increased TCR diversity, suggesting age selection. Since profiling was done on bulk unsorted PBMCs, naive and antigen-experienced compartments could not be conclusively compared.

Donors were 30 to 45 systemically healthy Caucasian individuals from Russia aged roughly 6 to 90 years. Each donor gave 8 to 10 milliliters of peripheral blood, drawn into EDTA-treated Vacutainer tubes. PBMCs were isolated by Ficoll-Paque density-gradient centrifugation, with at least 6 million obtained per sample. Trizol reagent was used to extract total RNA from PBMCs, with at least 5.5 micrograms per sample. For every donor, flow cytometry on a PBMC aliquot measured the percentage of naive CD45RAhigh/CD27high T cells. The CDR3 covers 14 residues, taking in both the cysteine and the phenylalanine. The entry retains the CDR3 DNA only, 42 bases that are in frame from base 1. The germline ends are 15 bases apart after V is trimmed by 7 bases and J by 0 bases. Reading the germline V gene gives CDR1 SQVTM and CDR2 ANQGSEA. The library was built by means of 5' RACE. Instrument used: Illumina HiSeq 2500. A second PCR of about 6 to 12 cycles was run with a J-beta primer mix and a sample-barcoded 5' primer. A unique molecular identifier was introduced onto each TCR beta cDNA molecule by a template-switch 5' adaptor carrying 12 random nucleotides. Each sample yielded at least 2.5 million CDR3-containing paired-end reads. The Mint cDNA synthesis kit, primed by a TRBC-specific oligonucleotide, was used to synthesize first-strand cDNA from all RNA. Following uracil-DNA glycosylase treatment, all cDNA underwent a first 18-cycle PCR with the universal primers M1SS and BC2_uni_R. The authors' analysis ran thus. Normalization of each sample was performed by random selection of 1 million high-quality reads, each carrying a distinct molecular identifier. Reads sharing molecular identifiers were discarded rather than binned into consensus sequences. MiTCR, with a Q25 quality threshold and the strictest error-elimination algorithm, was used for CDR3 identification, clonotype clustering and error correction. Lower-bound total TCR beta diversity was estimated with a nonparametric unseen species model using Euler transformation. TCRdb itself trimmed the public reads at Q25 with fastp, ran MiXCR and retained productive beta chains. Each CDR3 protein appears once, grouped with its most common genes and DNA. The V and J calls here are based on TCRdb, not the publication. The sample contains about 800,000 distinct CDR3 sequences, 25% of them found a single time. Of the sample, more than 3% is held by the ten largest clones.

These records were also assigned to another study, of T cells of mothers and their children. As the second study states: The donors were nine systemically healthy Caucasian individuals, made up of three mothers and their six children. cDNA synthesis consumed the entire amount of extracted RNA, loaded at approximately 1.6 ug RNA in each 15 ul reaction. In the second PCR, sample barcodes and 2-4 random nucleotides were introduced via the M1S primer. Over 8.5 million TCR beta CDR3 reads were obtained for each mother, and about 3 million reads were obtained for each child. In both related and unrelated pairs, thymic selection shapes the output of TCR recombination in a similar way, with inherited differences having only a minor effect. Normalized repertoire overlap was always found to be slightly, but never significantly, higher in related mother-child pairs than in unrelated mother-child pairs. No persistent microchimeric T cell clones were found, with a detection sensitivity of approximately 100 clones per million clonotypes. To look for features that set related mother-child pairs apart from unrelated individuals, the researchers ran deep NGS to compare the TCR beta repertoires of mothers and children. Mothers averaged 40 +/- 4 years of age and children averaged around 10 +/- 4 years. After adapter ligation was performed with NEBNext reagents, the libraries were sequenced on an Illumina HiSeq 2000 with 100+100 nt paired-end reads. To avoid cross-contamination, the mother libraries and the child libraries were prepared a month apart and sequenced in separate runs. For each donor, between about 500,000 and 2,200,000 distinct TCR beta clonotypes were identified. Naive TCR beta clonotypes were estimated from low-frequency clonotypes matched to each donor's FACS-determined naive share, without sorting.

The chain is made from TRBV29-1 and TRBJ1-1; possibly the D gene is TRBD1, per 5 matching bases. This clonotype was sampled from a boy between 10 and 17 years old in good health. Specimen: blood. The CDR3 sequence is CSARMGGMNTEAFF. The DNA reads TGCAGCGCCCGTATGGGGGGAATGAACACTGAAGCTTTCTTT.